The T cell receptor beta chain under discussion was sequenced for a study of cytomegalovirus exposure and HLA in healthy donors. The overall study: Prior work identified around 120 million unique TCR beta sequences in around 170 million T cells.

A multiplex PCR was run with 60 Vbeta primers and 13 Jbeta primers. Only in-frame clones appear in the TCRdb table, and some are missing; sequencing was by immunoSEQ multiplex PCR. The sample contains 150,000 to 200,000 clones, around four fifths of which appear only once. This CDR3 contains 15 residues. Sequencing input: PBMCs. This TCR came from a woman aged 18-29 years in good health and CMV-seronegative. The chain carries TRBV21-1 and TRBJ1-1. TRBV21-1 is listed as a pseudogene. CDR3: CASFKAGASDTEAFF. The CDR3 bases are TGTGCCAGCTTCAAGGCGGGGGCATCGGACACTGAAGCTTTCTTT.